This record covers a single T cell receptor (beta chain). Its specificity is not known. The sample comes from a study of regulatory T cells in long-lasting Graves disease. The study, taken as a whole, reports: There were preferences for TRBV28, TRBJ1-2 and TRBJ2-5 in persistent disease.

Described time point: persistent/refractory GD, antithyroid drugs over 5 years with positive TRAb. With RNA extracted from PBMCs as input, the TCR library was made. Building the TCR beta libraries relied on iRepertoire HTBI primers, and CDR3 regions underwent Arm-PCR. Each CDR3 protein is one row after TCRdb ran MiXCR on the multiplex PCR reads. The sample gives about 660,000 distinct CDR3 sequences, about 30% of which show up once; around 42% is in the top ten. The germline gives CDR1 SNHLY, CDR2 FYNNEI. With 6 bases removed from V and 5 bases from J, the gap between germline ends came to 22 bases. The CDR3 is 16 amino acids.

This sequence was found in a female donor with Graves disease. J is TRBJ1-1 and V is TRBV2, with TRBD1 as a possible D gene (6 bases). Sequencing was performed on peripheral blood mononuclear cells (PBMCs), taken when the disease was refractory, from a patient treated with antithyroid drugs. The CDR3 protein is CASRAQGGEGGTEAFF. CDR3 in DNA: TGTGCCAGCAGAGCTCAGGGTGGGGAGGGGGGTACTGAAGCTTTCTTT.